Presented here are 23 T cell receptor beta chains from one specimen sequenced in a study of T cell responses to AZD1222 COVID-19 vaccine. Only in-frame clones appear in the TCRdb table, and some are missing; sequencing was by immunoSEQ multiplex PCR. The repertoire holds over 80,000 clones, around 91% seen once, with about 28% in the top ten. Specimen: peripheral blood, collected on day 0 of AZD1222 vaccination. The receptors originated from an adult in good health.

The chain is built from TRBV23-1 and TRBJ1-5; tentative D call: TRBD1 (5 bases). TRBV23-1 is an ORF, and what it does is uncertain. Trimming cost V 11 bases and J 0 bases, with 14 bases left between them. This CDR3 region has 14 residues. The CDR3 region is CASWGRYSNQPQHF. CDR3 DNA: TGCGCCTCATGGGGGAGGTATAGCAATCAGCCCCAGCATTTT.

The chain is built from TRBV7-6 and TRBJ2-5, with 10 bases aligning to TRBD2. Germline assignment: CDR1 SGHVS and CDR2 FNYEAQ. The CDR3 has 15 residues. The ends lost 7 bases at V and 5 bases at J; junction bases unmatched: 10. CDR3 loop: CASTFTSGTRETQYF. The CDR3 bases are TGTGCCAGCACCTTTACTAGCGGGACCCGTGAGACCCAGTACTTC.

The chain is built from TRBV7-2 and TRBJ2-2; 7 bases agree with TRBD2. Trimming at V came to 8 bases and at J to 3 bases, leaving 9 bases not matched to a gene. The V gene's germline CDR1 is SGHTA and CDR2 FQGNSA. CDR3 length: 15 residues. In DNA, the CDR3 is TGTGCCAGCCGCGAACAGCGGGGCTACACCGGGGAGCTGTTTTTT. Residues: CASREQRGYTGELFF.

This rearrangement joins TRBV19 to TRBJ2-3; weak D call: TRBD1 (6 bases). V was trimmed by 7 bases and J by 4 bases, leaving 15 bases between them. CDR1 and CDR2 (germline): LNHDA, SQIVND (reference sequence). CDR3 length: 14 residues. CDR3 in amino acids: CASTQGFYSDTQYF. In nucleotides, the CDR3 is TGTGCCAGTACCCAGGGGTTTTATTCAGATACGCAGTATTTT.

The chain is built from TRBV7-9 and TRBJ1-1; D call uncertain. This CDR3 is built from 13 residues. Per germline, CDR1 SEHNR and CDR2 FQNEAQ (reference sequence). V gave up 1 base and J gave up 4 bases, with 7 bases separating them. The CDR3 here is CASSLGATTEAFF. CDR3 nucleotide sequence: TGTGCCAGCAGCTTAGGGGCCACCACTGAAGCTTTCTTT. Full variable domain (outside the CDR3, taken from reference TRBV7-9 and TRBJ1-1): DTGVSQNPRHKITKRGQNVTFRCDPISEHNRLYWYRQTLGQGPEFLTYFQNEAQLEKSRLLSDRFSAERPKGSFSTLEIQRTEQGDSAMYLCASSLGATTEAFFGQGTRLTVV.

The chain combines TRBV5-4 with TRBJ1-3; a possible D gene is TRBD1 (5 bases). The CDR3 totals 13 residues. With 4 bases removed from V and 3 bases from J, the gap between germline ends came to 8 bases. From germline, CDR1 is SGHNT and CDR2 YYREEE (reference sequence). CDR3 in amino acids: CASSPGGGNTIYF. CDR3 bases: TGTGCCAGCAGCCCTGGGGGTGGAAACACCATATATTTT. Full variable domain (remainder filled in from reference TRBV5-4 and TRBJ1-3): ETGVTQSPTHLIKTRGQQVTLRCSSQSGHNTVSWYQQALGQGPQFIFQYYREEENGRGNFPPRFSGLQFPNYSSELNVNALELDDSALYLCASSPGGGNTIYFGEGSWLTVV.

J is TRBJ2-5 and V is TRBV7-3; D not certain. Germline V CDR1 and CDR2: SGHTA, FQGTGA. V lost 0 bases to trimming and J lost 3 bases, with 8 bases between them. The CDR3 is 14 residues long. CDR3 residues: CASSLTGLEETQYF. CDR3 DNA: TGTGCCAGCAGCTTAACAGGGTTGGAAGAGACCCAGTACTTC.

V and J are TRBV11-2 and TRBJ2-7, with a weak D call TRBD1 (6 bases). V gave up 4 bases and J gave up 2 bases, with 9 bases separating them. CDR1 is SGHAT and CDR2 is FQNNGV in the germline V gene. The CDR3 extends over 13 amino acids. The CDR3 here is CASSYRVPYEQYF. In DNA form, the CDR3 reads TGTGCCAGCAGCTACAGGGTCCCCTACGAGCAGTACTTC.

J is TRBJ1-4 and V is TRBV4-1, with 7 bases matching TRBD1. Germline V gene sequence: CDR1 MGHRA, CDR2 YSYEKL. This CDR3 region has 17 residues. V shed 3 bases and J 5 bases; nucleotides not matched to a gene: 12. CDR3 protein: CASSQVLRGQLNEKLFF. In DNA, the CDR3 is TGCGCCAGCAGCCAGGTTCTTCGGGGACAGCTCAATGAAAAACTGTTTTTT.

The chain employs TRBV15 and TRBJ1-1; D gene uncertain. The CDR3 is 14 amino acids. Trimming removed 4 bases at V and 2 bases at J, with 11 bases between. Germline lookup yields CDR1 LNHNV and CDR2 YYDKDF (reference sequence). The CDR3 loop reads CATSKTTENTEAFF. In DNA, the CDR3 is TGTGCCACCAGCAAAACCACAGAAAACACTGAAGCTTTCTTT.

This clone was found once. In DNA form, the CDR3 reads TGTGCCAGCAGCCTCTTGACTAGCGGGAGACTCGGTCCTAGTGAGCAGTTCTTC. Translation: CASSLLTSGRLGPSEQFF. The chain has TRBV3-1 (or the pseudogene TRBV3-2) and TRBJ2-1, with 12 positions matching TRBD2. CDR1 is LGHDT and CDR2 is YNNKEL in the germline V gene (reference sequence). The CDR3 has 18 residues. The J segment lost 9 bases and the V segment lost 4 bases, leaving 16 bases of the junction unmatched.

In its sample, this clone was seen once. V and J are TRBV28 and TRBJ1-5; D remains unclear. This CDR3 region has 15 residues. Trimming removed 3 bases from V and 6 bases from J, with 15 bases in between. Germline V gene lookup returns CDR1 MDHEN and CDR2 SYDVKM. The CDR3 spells CASSFDPGRAQPQHF. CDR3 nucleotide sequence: TGTGCCAGCAGTTTCGACCCCGGGAGGGCTCAGCCCCAGCATTTT. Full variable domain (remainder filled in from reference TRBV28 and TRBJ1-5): DVKVTQSSRYLVKRTGEKVFLECVQDMDHENMFWYRQDPGLGLRLIYFSYDVKMKEKGDIPEGYSVSREKKERFSLILESASTNQTSMYLCASSFDPGRAQPQHFGDGTRLSIL.

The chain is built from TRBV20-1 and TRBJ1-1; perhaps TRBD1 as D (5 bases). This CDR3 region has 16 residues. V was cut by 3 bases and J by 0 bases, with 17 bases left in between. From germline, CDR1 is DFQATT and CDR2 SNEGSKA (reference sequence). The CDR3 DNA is TGCAGTGCTAGTCCTCTCGACAGACCCATGAACACTGAAGCTTTCTTT. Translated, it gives CSASPLDRPMNTEAFF.

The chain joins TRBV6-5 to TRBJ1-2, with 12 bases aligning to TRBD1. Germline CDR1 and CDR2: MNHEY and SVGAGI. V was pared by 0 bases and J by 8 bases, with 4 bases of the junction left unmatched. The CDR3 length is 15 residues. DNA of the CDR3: TGTGCCAGCAGTTACTCGGGACAGGGGGCCAAAGGCTACACCTTC. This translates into CASSYSGQGAKGYTF.

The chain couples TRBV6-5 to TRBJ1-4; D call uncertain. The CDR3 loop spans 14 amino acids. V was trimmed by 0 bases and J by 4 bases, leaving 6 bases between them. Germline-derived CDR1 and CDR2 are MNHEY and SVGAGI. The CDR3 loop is CASSYSAYNEKLFF. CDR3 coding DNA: TGTGCCAGCAGTTACTCGGCATATAATGAAAAACTGTTTTTT.

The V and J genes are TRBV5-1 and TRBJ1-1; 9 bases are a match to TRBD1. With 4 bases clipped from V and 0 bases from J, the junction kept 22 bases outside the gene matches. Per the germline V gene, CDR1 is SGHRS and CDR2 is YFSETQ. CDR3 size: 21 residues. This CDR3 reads CASSRVVTRGTGRNLNTEAFF. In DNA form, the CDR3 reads TGCGCCAGCAGCCGAGTGGTGACTAGGGGGACAGGGAGAAATCTGAACACTGAAGCTTTCTTT.

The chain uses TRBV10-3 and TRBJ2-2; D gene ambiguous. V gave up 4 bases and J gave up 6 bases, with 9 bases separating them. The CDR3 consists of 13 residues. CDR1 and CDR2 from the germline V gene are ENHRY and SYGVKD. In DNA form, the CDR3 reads TGTGCCATCAGTGGAGAATCTTCCGGGGAGCTGTTTTTT. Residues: CAISGESSGELFF.

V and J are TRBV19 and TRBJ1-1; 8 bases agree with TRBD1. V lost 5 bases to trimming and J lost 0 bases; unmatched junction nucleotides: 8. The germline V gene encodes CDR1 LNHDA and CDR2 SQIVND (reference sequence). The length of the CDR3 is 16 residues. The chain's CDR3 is CASSERDRRLNTEAFF. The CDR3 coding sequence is TGTGCCAGTAGTGAACGGGACAGGAGATTGAACACTGAAGCTTTCTTT.

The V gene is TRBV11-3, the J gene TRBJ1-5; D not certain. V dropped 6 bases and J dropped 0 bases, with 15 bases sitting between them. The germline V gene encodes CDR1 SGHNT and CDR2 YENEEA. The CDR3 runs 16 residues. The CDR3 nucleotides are TGTGCCAGCAGTCCCCCAACCTCTGATAGCAATCAGCCCCAGCATTTT. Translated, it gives CASSPPTSDSNQPQHF.

CDR3 loop: CASSQGGLSSPLHF. The CDR3 DNA reads TGTGCCAGCAGCCAGGGAGGGCTCTCCTCACCCCTCCACTTT. The chain couples TRBV4-2 to TRBJ1-6, with D unresolved. CDR3 length: 14 amino acids. CDR1 and CDR2 (germline): LGHNA, YNFKEQ. V was cut by 3 bases and J by 10 bases, with 13 bases left in between.

CDR3 bases: TGTGCCAGCAGCCATCTAGCGCATGAGCAGTTCTTC. This sequence encodes CASSHLAHEQFF. The rearrangement joins TRBV4-2 to TRBJ2-1; D might be TRBD2 (6 bases). Germline values: CDR1 LGHNA, CDR2 YNFKEQ. Trimming removed 3 bases at V and 8 bases at J, with 8 bases between. There are 12 residues in the CDR3.

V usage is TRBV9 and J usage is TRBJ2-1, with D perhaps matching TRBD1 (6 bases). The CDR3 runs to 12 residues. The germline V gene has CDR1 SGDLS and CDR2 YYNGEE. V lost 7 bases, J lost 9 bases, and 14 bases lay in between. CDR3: CASAGTRGEQFF. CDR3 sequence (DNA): TGTGCCAGCGCCGGGACACGGGGTGAGCAGTTCTTC.

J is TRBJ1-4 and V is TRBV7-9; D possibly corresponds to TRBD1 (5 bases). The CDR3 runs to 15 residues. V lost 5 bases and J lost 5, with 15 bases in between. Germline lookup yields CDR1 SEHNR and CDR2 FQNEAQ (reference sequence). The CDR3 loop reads CASSPRGQSNEKLFF. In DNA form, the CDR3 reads TGTGCCAGCAGCCCTAGGGGCCAGTCAAATGAAAAACTGTTTTTT.